This T cell receptor beta chain was retrieved from a study of blood T cell repertoires in COVID-19. For the study at large: Samples of COVID-19 (acute and convalescent) were obtained from the United States, Italy and Spain. In each case, the material was cDNA or gDNA derived from T cells, B-cell-depleted T cells, or PBMCs.

Germline V CDR1 and CDR2: LNHDA, SQIVND (reference sequence). The V gene lost 6 bases and the J gene lost 2 bases, with 14 bases spanning the gap. This CDR3 spans 15 amino acids. During active infection, Seattle patients enrolled and were then monitored through disease. The authors' processing: Estimation of nucleated cell counts relied on the amplification of reference gene primers. Only in-frame clones appear in the TCRdb table, and some are missing; sequencing was by immunoSEQ multiplex PCR. Clone size and V and J calls were adopted from that table, with D and trimming inferred from the DNA. The sample holds about 420,000 clones, around 90% seen once.

The rearrangement uses TRBV19 and TRBJ2-1; TRBD1 might be the D (6 bases). The sample comprised peripheral blood. The clonotype comes from a man aged 18-30 years with COVID-19, enrolled during active disease. CDR3 loop: CASSLQGATYNEQFF. CDR3 bases: TGTGCCAGTAGCCTACAGGGTGCTACCTACAATGAGCAGTTCTTC.